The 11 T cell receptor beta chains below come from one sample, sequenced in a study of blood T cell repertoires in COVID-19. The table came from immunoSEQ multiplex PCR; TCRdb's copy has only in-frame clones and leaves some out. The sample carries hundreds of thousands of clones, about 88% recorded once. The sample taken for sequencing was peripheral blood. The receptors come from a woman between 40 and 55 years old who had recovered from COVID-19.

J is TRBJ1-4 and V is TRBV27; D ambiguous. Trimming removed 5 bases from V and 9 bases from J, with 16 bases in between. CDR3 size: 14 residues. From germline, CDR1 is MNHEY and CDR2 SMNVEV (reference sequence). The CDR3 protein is CASSPSREGKKLFF. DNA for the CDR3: TGTGCCAGCAGTCCCAGTCGGGAAGGGAAAAAACTGTTTTTT.

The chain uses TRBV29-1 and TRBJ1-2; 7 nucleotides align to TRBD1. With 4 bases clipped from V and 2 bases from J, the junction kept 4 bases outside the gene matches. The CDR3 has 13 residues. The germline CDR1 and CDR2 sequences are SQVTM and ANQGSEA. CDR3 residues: CSVVIQGNYGYTF. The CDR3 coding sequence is TGCAGCGTTGTGATACAGGGGAACTATGGCTACACCTTC.

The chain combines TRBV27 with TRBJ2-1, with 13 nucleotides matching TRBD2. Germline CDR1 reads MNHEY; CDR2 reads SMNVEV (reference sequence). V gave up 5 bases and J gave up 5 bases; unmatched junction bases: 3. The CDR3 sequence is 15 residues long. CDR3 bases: TGTGCCAGCAGTCTAGGACTAGCGGGAGACAATGAGCAGTTCTTC. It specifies CASSLGLAGDNEQFF.

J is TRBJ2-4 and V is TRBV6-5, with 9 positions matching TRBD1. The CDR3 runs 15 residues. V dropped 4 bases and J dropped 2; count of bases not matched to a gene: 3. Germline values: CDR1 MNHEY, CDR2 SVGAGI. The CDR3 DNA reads TGTGCCAGCAGTTCACAGGGGGCCCCCAAAAACATTCAGTACTTC. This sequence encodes CASSSQGAPKNIQYF.

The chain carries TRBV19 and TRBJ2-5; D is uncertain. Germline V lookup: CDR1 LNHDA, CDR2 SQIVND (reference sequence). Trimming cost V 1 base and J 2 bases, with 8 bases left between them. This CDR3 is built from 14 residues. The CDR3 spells CASSIAGPQETQYF. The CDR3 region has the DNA TGTGCCAGTAGTATAGCAGGCCCTCAAGAGACCCAGTACTTC.

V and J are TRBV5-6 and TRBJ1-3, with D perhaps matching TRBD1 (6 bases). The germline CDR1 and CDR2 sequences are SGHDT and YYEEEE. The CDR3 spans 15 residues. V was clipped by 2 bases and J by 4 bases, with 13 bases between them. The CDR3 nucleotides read TGTGCCAGCAGCTTCAGGGGTAATTCCGGAAACACCATATATTTT. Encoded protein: CASSFRGNSGNTIYF.

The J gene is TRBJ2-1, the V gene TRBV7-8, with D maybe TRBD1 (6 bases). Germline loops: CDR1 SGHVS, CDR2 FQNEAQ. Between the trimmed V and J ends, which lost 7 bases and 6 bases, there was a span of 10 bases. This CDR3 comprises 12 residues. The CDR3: CASNRDTNEQFF. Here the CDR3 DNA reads TGTGCCAGCAATCGGGACACCAATGAGCAGTTCTTC.

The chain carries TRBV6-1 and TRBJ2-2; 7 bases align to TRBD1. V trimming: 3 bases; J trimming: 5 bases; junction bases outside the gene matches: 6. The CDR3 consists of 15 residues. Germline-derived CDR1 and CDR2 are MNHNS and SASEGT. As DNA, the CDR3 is TGTGCCAGCAGTGACAGACAGGGTCGGACCGGGGAGCTGTTTTTT. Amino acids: CASSDRQGRTGELFF.

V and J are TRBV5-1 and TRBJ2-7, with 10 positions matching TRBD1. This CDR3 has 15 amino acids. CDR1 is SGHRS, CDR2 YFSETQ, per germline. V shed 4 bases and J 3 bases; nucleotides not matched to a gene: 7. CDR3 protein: CASSEGTGVFYEQYF. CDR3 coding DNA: TGCGCCAGCAGCGAAGGGACAGGGGTTTTCTACGAGCAGTACTTC.

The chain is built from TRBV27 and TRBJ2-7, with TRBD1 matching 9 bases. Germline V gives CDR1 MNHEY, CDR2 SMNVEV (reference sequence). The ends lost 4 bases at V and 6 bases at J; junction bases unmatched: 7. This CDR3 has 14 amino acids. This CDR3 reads CASSWGQGAAEQYF. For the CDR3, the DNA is TGTGCCAGCAGTTGGGGACAGGGAGCGGCCGAGCAGTACTTC.

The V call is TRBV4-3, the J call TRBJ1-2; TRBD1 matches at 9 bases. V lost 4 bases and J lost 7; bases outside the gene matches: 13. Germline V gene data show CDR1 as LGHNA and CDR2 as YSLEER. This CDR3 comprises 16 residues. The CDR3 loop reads CASSLIPGQGARGYTF. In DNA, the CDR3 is TGCGCCAGCAGCCTCATCCCGGGACAGGGTGCTCGTGGCTACACCTTC.